These 18 T cell receptor beta chains were all obtained from the same sample, sequenced in a study of cytomegalovirus exposure and HLA in healthy donors. 13 Jbeta primers and 60 Vbeta primers were used for the PCR. The method was immunoSEQ multiplex PCR; TCRdb's version includes in-frame clones alone and lacks a portion of them. The data hold 120,000 or so clones, with 81% observed a single time. The source material was PBMCs. These receptors were taken from a man aged 18 to 30 in good health and CMV-seronegative.

The chain employs TRBV21-1 and TRBJ1-2; TRBD1, as called in the table, went unchecked against the DNA. TRBV21-1 is designated a pseudogene. CDR3 size: 14 residues. CDR3 bases: TGTGCCAGCAGCTTATGGACAGGGGATGGTGGCTACACCTTC. Translated, it gives CASSLWTGDGGYTF.

The chain is built from TRBV19 and TRBJ1-1, with unresolved D. The ends were cut back, 2 bases at V and 7 bases at J, with 11 bases in the middle. There are 13 residues in the CDR3. Germline lookup yields CDR1 LNHDA and CDR2 SQIVND (reference sequence). The CDR3 loop reads CASSIIHAGEAFF. CDR3 bases: TGTGCCAGTAGTATAATACATGCGGGTGAAGCTTTCTTT.

The rearrangement links TRBV13 to TRBJ2-5, with 7 bases aligning to TRBD2. The DNA end favors TRBJ2-7, so the J call may be wrong. Germline-derived CDR1 and CDR2 are PRHDT and FYEKMQ (reference sequence). This CDR3 is 14 amino acids long. In nucleotides, the CDR3 is TGTGCCAGCCGCACCGTCGGGGGGAGGAACGAGCAGTACTTC. It encodes CASRTVGGRNEQYF.

The genes are TRBV7-2 and TRBJ2-7; maybe TRBD1 (6 bases). The CDR3 is 19 residues long. CDR1 is SGHTA, CDR2 FQGNSA, per germline. V was trimmed by 1 base and J by 0 bases, leaving 22 bases between them. CDR3 sequence: CASSLVSGISTGYSYEQYF. In DNA form, the CDR3 reads TGTGCCAGCAGCTTAGTTTCGGGGATTTCGACAGGCTACTCCTACGAGCAGTACTTC.

The chain combines TRBV19 with TRBJ1-1; possible D gene TRBD1, 6 bases. Trimming pared 3 bases from V and 1 base from J, leaving 9 bases between. CDR3 size: 14 residues. Germline values: CDR1 LNHDA, CDR2 SQIVND (reference sequence). CDR3 in amino acids: CASSIWGQNTEAFF. DNA of the CDR3: TGTGCCAGTAGTATTTGGGGACAGAACACTGAAGCTTTCTTT. The variable domain in full, completed from reference TRBV19 and TRBJ1-1, reads DGGITQSPKYLFRKEGQNVTLSCEQNLNHDAMYWYRQDPGQGLRLIYYSQIVNDFQKGDIAEGYSVSREKKESFPLTVTSAQKNPTAFYLCASSIWGQNTEAFFGQGTRLTVV.

The CDR3 protein is CASSPTGLHQETQYF. The CDR3 bases are TGCGCCAGCAGCCCCACGGGACTCCACCAAGAGACCCAGTACTTC. This chain links TRBV5-1 with TRBJ2-5; tentatively, D is TRBD2 (6 bases). V lost 4 bases and J lost 0, with 13 bases in between. CDR1 is SGHRS and CDR2 is YFSETQ in the germline V gene. The CDR3 totals 15 residues.

The chain combines TRBV4-2 with TRBJ1-1, with 7 positions matching TRBD1. This CDR3 comprises 17 residues. Germline V gives CDR1 LGHNA, CDR2 YNFKEQ. After removal of 1 base from V and 0 bases from J, the junction contained 8 bases not matched to a gene. This chain's CDR3 is CASSQGRTGQLNTEAFF. CDR3 nucleotides: TGTGCCAGCAGCCAAGGGCGTACGGGACAGCTGAACACTGAAGCTTTCTTT.

The rearrangement uses TRBV5-1 and TRBJ2-3, with unresolved D. V lost 3 bases, J lost 5 bases, and 10 bases lay in between. Germline V lookup: CDR1 SGHRS, CDR2 YFSETQ. The CDR3 spans 13 residues. The CDR3: CASSWAREDTQYF. The CDR3 DNA reads TGCGCCAGCAGCTGGGCCCGAGAAGATACGCAGTATTTT. Together with reference TRBV5-1 and TRBJ2-3, the CDR3 gives the full variable domain: KAGVTQTPRYLIKTRGQQVTLSCSPISGHRSVSWYQQTPGQGLQFLFEYFSETQRNKGNFPGRFSGRQFSNSRSEMNVSTLELGDSALYLCASSWAREDTQYFGPGTRLTVL.

The gene calls are TRBV5-4 and TRBJ2-1, with D perhaps TRBD1 (6 bases). The CDR3 consists of 14 residues. With 5 bases removed from V and 2 bases from J, the gap between germline ends came to 11 bases. Germline CDR1 reads SGHNT; CDR2 reads YYREEE (reference sequence). The CDR3: CASSSDSAYNEQFF. CDR3 coding DNA: TGTGCCAGCAGTTCGGACAGTGCCTACAATGAGCAGTTCTTC. The variable domain in full, with the rest retrieved from reference TRBV5-4 and TRBJ2-1, is ETGVTQSPTHLIKTRGQQVTLRCSSQSGHNTVSWYQQALGQGPQFIFQYYREEENGRGNFPPRFSGLQFPNYSSELNVNALELDDSALYLCASSSDSAYNEQFFGPGTRLTVL.

Regarding this clone: Other nucleotide sequences in the sample specify the same CDR3. V usage is TRBV5-5 and J usage is TRBJ2-2; 9 bases agree with TRBD1. The CDR3 covers 16 residues. Germline trimming cut 7 bases from V and 5 bases from J; bases unmatched to any gene: 12. Per the germline V gene, CDR1 is SGHKS and CDR2 is YYEKEE (reference sequence). CDR3 nucleotide sequence: TGTGCCAGCGGAACTTCGGGACAGGGTAGGACCGGGGAGCTGTTTTTT. It encodes CASGTSGQGRTGELFF.

V gene TRBV7-8 combines with J gene TRBJ1-5; 8 bases agree with TRBD1. Losses at the gene ends were 0 bases for V and 0 bases for J; bases not matched to a gene: 1. This CDR3 spans 16 amino acids. Per germline, CDR1 SGHVS and CDR2 FQNEAQ. The CDR3 nucleotides read TGTGCCAGCAGCTTAGCCAGGGGGCATAGCAATCAGCCCCAGCATTTT. It codes for CASSLARGHSNQPQHF.

The rearrangement links TRBV7-2 to TRBJ1-1; D uncertain. Per the germline V gene, CDR1 is SGHTA and CDR2 is FQGNSA. CDR3 length: 13 residues. Trimming took off 5 bases at V and 4 bases at J, with 11 bases between the two ends. CDR3 protein: CASSLAQSTEAFF. As DNA, the CDR3 is TGTGCCAGCAGCCTCGCCCAGTCCACTGAAGCTTTCTTT. Full variable domain (rest looked up from reference TRBV7-2 and TRBJ1-1): GAGVSQSPSNKVTEKGKDVELRCDPISGHTALYWYRQSLGQGLEFLIYFQGNSAPDKSGLPSDRFSAERTGGSVSTLTIQRTQQEDSAVYLCASSLAQSTEAFFGQGTRLTVV.

V and J are TRBV19 and TRBJ1-1; unclear D gene. Trimming stripped 2 bases from V and 7 bases from J, with 17 bases between. The germline gives CDR1 LNHDA, CDR2 SQIVND (reference sequence). The CDR3 has 15 residues. CDR3 region: CASSIMDGTTGEAFF. CDR3 DNA: TGTGCCAGTAGTATAATGGATGGAACAACGGGTGAAGCTTTCTTT.

The rearrangement uses TRBV14 and TRBJ2-2; D possibly corresponds to TRBD1 (6 bases). CDR1 SGHDN and CDR2 FVKESK come from the germline V gene. V was pared by 3 bases and J by 8 bases, with 13 bases between. The CDR3 is 14 amino acids. CDR3 bases: TGTGCCAGCAGCCAGACGGGACATTCGGGGGAGCTGTTTTTT. Its protein is CASSQTGHSGELFF.

This clone was recorded a few times. The chain has TRBV5-1 and TRBJ2-7; 7 bases are a match to TRBD1. The V gene's germline CDR1 is SGHRS and CDR2 YFSETQ. The CDR3 is 13 amino acids. V gave up 0 bases and J gave up 5 bases; unmatched junction bases: 2. DNA of the CDR3: TGCGCCAGCAGCTTGGAAGGGACAGACGAGCAGTACTTC. Translation gives CASSLEGTDEQYF.

The chain employs TRBV9 and TRBJ1-6; D might be TRBD1 (6 bases). This CDR3 region has 16 residues. Trimming took 4 bases from V and 15 from J, leaving 26 bases between them. The V gene's germline CDR1 is SGDLS and CDR2 YYNGEE. The CDR3 reads CASSIGGGTTKQRLHF. For the CDR3, the DNA is TGTGCCAGCAGCATCGGGGGGGGGACAACAAAACAACGCCTCCACTTT.

This clone has just a few counts. This chain links TRBV5-1 with TRBJ2-7; 9 bases are shared with TRBD1. This CDR3 has 15 amino acids. Germline-derived CDR1 and CDR2 are SGHRS and YFSETQ. After removal of 4 bases from V and 4 bases from J, the junction contained 9 bases not matched to a gene. This CDR3 is CASSVGDRVDYEQYF. The DNA of the CDR3 is TGCGCCAGCAGCGTAGGGGACAGGGTCGATTACGAGCAGTACTTC.

Comments on this clone: Germline and junction disagree at one end, which may indicate a read error. V usage is TRBV27 and J usage is TRBJ2-7, with 9 bases lining up with TRBD1. Germline V lookup: CDR1 MNHEY, CDR2 SMNVEV (reference sequence). The CDR3 runs to 17 residues. Here the CDR3 reads CASNLRGTGIGEREQYF. DNA of the CDR3: TGTGCCAGCAATTTAAGGGGGACAGGGATTGGGGAACGCGAGCAGTACTTC.